Listed below are T cell receptor beta chains from one sample, sequenced in a study of immune evolution from preneoplasia to lung adenocarcinoma. Repertoires were generated with immunoSEQ multiplex PCR, while TCRdb's copy carries only in-frame clones and drops some. The sample includes about 8,400 clones, 81% seen only once; the top ten take around 8.4%. The sequenced sample was FFPE invasive lung adenocarcinoma tissue. The receptors originated from a person aged 45-65 years with lung adenocarcinoma. Both conserved end residues are part of each CDR3. Each record gives: clone size, J gene, V gene, D gene, CDR3 protein, CDR3 DNA. D genes are given only for firm matches. Clone size appears in some rows only: once, few, many, or a class for an expanded clone.

clone size: .
J gene: TRBJ2-3
V gene: TRBV7-9
D gene: .
CDR3 protein: CASTNGVSTDTQYF
CDR3 DNA: TGTGCCAGCACCAACGGGGTTAGCACAGATACGCAGTATTTT

clone size: .
J gene: TRBJ1-1
V gene: TRBV29-1
D gene: .
CDR3 protein: CSVELRAETEAFF
CDR3 DNA: TGCAGCGTTGAACTCAGGGCTGAGACTGAAGCTTTCTTT

clone size: .
J gene: TRBJ2-5
V gene: TRBV5-1
D gene: TRBD2
CDR3 protein: CASSQQRVAGQETQYF
CDR3 DNA: TGCGCCAGCAGCCAGCAGCGGGTAGCGGGCCAAGAGACCCAGTACTTC

clone size: once
J gene: TRBJ1-3
V gene: TRBV9
D gene: TRBD1
CDR3 protein: CASSATGLGNTIYF
CDR3 DNA: TGTGCCAGCAGCGCGACAGGGCTTGGAAACACCATATATTTT

clone size: .
J gene: TRBJ1-1
V gene: TRBV6-7
D gene: .
CDR3 protein: CASSYSLVRNTKAFF
CDR3 DNA: TGTGCCAGCAGTTACTCCTTGGTCCGGAACACTAAAGCTTTCTTT

clone size: .
J gene: TRBJ2-7
V gene: TRBV28
D gene: TRBD1
CDR3 protein: CASWDSYNSYEQYF
CDR3 DNA: TGTGCCAGCTGGGACAGTTATAATTCCTACGAGCAGTACTTC

clone size: .
J gene: TRBJ1-1
V gene: TRBV18
D gene: TRBD1
CDR3 protein: CASSPTGRITEAFF
CDR3 DNA: TGTGCCAGCTCACCGACAGGGAGGATCACTGAAGCTTTCTTT

clone size: .
J gene: TRBJ1-5
V gene: TRBV5-1
D gene: .
CDR3 protein: CASNLRGTHQPQHF
CDR3 DNA: TGCGCCAGCAACTTAAGGGGGACCCATCAGCCCCAGCATTTT

clone size: .
J gene: TRBJ2-5
V gene: TRBV9
D gene: TRBD2
CDR3 protein: CASSVGNGGGQETQYF
CDR3 DNA: TGTGCCAGCAGCGTAGGTAACGGGGGGGGCCAAGAGACCCAGTACTTC

clone size: .
J gene: TRBJ2-3
V gene: TRBV7-9
D gene: TRBD1
CDR3 protein: CASSLTGQRDTQYF
CDR3 DNA: TGTGCCAGCAGCTTAACGGGACAGCGTGATACGCAGTATTTT